This T cell receptor (beta chain) was profiled in a study of shared clonotypes between healthy human individuals. Study-level findings and limits: When compared with the clonotypes that were shared by all four sorted-subset donors, the non-shared clonotypes turned out to have lower generation probabilities.

Produced via immunoSEQ multiplex PCR; TCRdb's table is partial and in-frame only. The sample contains some 2,400,000 clones, around 95% of which appear only once. A word on this clone: Antigen specificity is unknown.

The CDR3 sequence is 12 residues long. Germline CDR1 reads SNHLY; CDR2 reads FYNNEI. Trimming cost V 6 bases and J 4 bases, with 7 bases left between them. The sequencing input was naive CD4+ T cells sorted from blood. Sample subset: CD45RA+ positively selected. This receptor was identified in a young man in good health. The gene calls are TRBV2 and TRBJ1-3, with no clear D. CDR3: CASRSEGNTIYF. The CDR3 DNA sequence: TGTGCCAGCAGGTCCGAAGGAAACACCATATATTTT.